The 30 T cell receptor beta chains below were found in one sample sequenced in a study of coeliac disease. Generated by immunoSEQ multiplex PCR, the TCRdb table keeps only in-frame clones and is missing some. The repertoire holds roughly 6,700 clones, with approximately 65% as singletons. Sample: lymphocytes from the gut lamina propria. The source of these receptors is a man aged 55-75 years with celiac disease on a gluten-free diet.

This clone was counted only a few times. J is TRBJ1-6 and V is TRBV15; no definite D call. CDR1 is LNHNV and CDR2 is YYDKDF in the germline V gene (reference sequence). Between the trimmed V and J ends, which lost 6 bases and 8 bases, there was a span of 8 bases. The CDR3 is made up of 12 amino acids. The CDR3 nucleotides read TGTGCCACCAGACAGTCGGATTCACCCCTCCACTTT. It translates to CATRQSDSPLHF.

V usage is TRBV6-1 and J usage is TRBJ1-1; D is possibly TRBD1 (6 bases). Trimming took off 11 bases at V and 0 bases at J, with 13 bases between the two ends. This CDR3 spans 13 amino acids. Germline lookup yields CDR1 MNHNS and CDR2 SASEGT. CDR3 in DNA: TGTGCCTCCAGGGACACTCTGAACACTGAAGCTTTCTTT. It codes for CASRDTLNTEAFF.

The chain carries TRBV19 and TRBJ1-2; D remains unclear. Trimming took 3 bases from V and 2 from J, leaving 7 bases between them. Germline V gene lookup returns CDR1 LNHDA and CDR2 SQIVND (reference sequence). This CDR3 has 13 residues. The chain's CDR3 is CASSMDYNYGYTF. In nucleotides, the CDR3 is TGTGCCAGTAGTATGGACTACAACTATGGCTACACCTTC.

This clone was seen once. The chain has TRBV4-1 and TRBJ2-3; D perhaps matches TRBD1 (6 bases). CDR1 and CDR2 from the germline V gene are MGHRA and YSYEKL. The CDR3 length is 19 residues. V was clipped by 1 base and J by 0 bases, with 20 bases between them. The CDR3 reads CASSQAASFRTASTDTQYF. In nucleotides, the CDR3 is TGCGCCAGCAGCCAAGCCGCATCATTTCGGACAGCTAGCACAGATACGCAGTATTTT.

The rearrangement links TRBV29-1 to TRBJ1-4; no definite D call. V gave up 4 bases and J gave up 0 bases, with 9 bases separating them. From germline, CDR1 is SQVTM and CDR2 ANQGSEA. The CDR3 has 14 residues. This CDR3 is CSVGAGSTNEKLFF. For the CDR3, the DNA is TGCAGCGTTGGGGCGGGGTCAACTAATGAAAAACTGTTTTTT.

The chain couples TRBV28 to TRBJ1-6, with D perhaps TRBD1 (6 bases). Germline lookup yields CDR1 MDHEN and CDR2 SYDVKM. V lost 5 bases and J lost 7, with 15 bases in between. This CDR3 contains 15 residues. The DNA for the CDR3 is TGTGCCAGCAGTAAATCAGGGGTGGAAAATTCACCCCTCCACTTT. It codes for CASSKSGVENSPLHF.

The chain is built from TRBV2 and TRBJ2-1; 9 bases map to TRBD1. Germline assignment: CDR1 SNHLY and CDR2 FYNNEI. Germline trimming cut 8 bases from V and 7 bases from J; bases unmatched to any gene: 9. The CDR3 extends over 14 amino acids. The CDR3 DNA follows: TGTGCCAGCTTCCCGGACAGGGGCAGGAATGAGCAGTTCTTC. Protein: CASFPDRGRNEQFF. The entire variable domain, with the rest obtained from reference TRBV2 and TRBJ2-1, is as follows: EPEVTQTPSHQVTQMGQEVILRCVPISNHLYFYWYRQILGQKVEFLVSFYNNEISEKSEIFDDQFSVERPDGSNFTLKIRSTKLEDSAMYFCASFPDRGRNEQFFGPGTRLTVL.

The chain combines TRBV28 with TRBJ2-3; 7 nucleotides align to TRBD1. Trimming removed 8 bases from V and 6 bases from J; junction bases left unmatched: 8. CDR1 is MDHEN, CDR2 SYDVKM, per germline. The CDR3 is 13 amino acids. CDR3 in DNA: TGTGCCAGCGTAGGGGGCGTGGGGGATACGCAGTATTTT. The encoded protein is CASVGGVGDTQYF.

The genes are TRBV7-2 and TRBJ1-3, with D hard to call. V was cut by 4 bases and J by 4 bases, with 14 bases left in between. CDR1 and CDR2 from the germline V gene are SGHTA and FQGNSA. This CDR3 is 15 amino acids long. The CDR3 here is CASSSEGLFGNTIYF. The CDR3 region has the DNA TGTGCCAGCAGCTCAGAGGGATTATTCGGAAACACCATATATTTT.

This clone was found a few times. The chain carries TRBV28 and TRBJ1-6, with D unclear. Germline V CDR1 and CDR2: MDHEN, SYDVKM. Trimming left V 3 bases short and J 10 bases short, with 16 bases between. CDR3 length equals 15 residues. The CDR3 DNA reads TGTGCCAGCAGTTTCCCCGGGAAGGGAGGGTCACCCCTCCACTTT. Protein sequence: CASSFPGKGGSPLHF.

The CDR3 loop reads CASSWGLMETQYF. Written as DNA, the CDR3 is TGTGCCAGCAGCTGGGGGCTGATGGAGACCCAGTACTTC. The V and J genes are TRBV11-1 and TRBJ2-5; TRBD1 might be the D (6 bases). Germline values: CDR1 SGHAT, CDR2 FQDESV (reference sequence). The V gene lost 4 bases and the J gene lost 5 bases, with 11 bases spanning the gap. This CDR3 spans 13 amino acids.

The V and J genes are TRBV6-1 and TRBJ2-6; 9 positions match TRBD1. Germline V gene lookup returns CDR1 MNHNS and CDR2 SASEGT. V was clipped by 6 bases and J by 0 bases; unmatched bases: 0. This CDR3 region has 15 residues. In DNA, the CDR3 is TGTGCCAGCAGGACAGGGGGCTCTGGGGCCAACGTCCTGACTTTC. It is translated as CASRTGGSGANVLTF.

This clone occurred once. The CDR3 bases are TGCAGCGCCTACTGGAGCACAGATACGCAGTATTTT. It encodes CSAYWSTDTQYF. The V call is TRBV29-1, the J call TRBJ2-3; no clear D gene. The V end was cut by 7 bases, the J end by 0 bases, with 8 bases between. The CDR3 loop spans 12 amino acids. Looked up from germline, CDR1 is SQVTM and CDR2 is ANQGSEA.

The CDR3 loop reads CASSYGQGRGYTF. CDR3 DNA sequence: TGTGCCAGCAGTTACGGACAGGGTCGCGGCTACACCTTC. This chain links TRBV6-6 with TRBJ1-2, with 8 bases that match TRBD1. Trimming cost V 2 bases and J 8 bases; bases outside gene matches: 4. Germline CDR1 is MNHNY and CDR2 is SVGAGI (reference sequence). The CDR3 sequence is 13 residues long.

About this clone itself: In the same sample, other DNA sequences code for this CDR3. The rearrangement links TRBV7-2 to TRBJ1-6; TRBD1 might be the D (6 bases). The ends were cut back, 5 bases at V and 10 bases at J, with 18 bases in the middle. CDR3 length equals 15 residues. The germline V gene has CDR1 SGHTA and CDR2 FQGNSA. Here the CDR3 DNA reads TGTGCCAGCAGCCAGGACGGGGGGCGCTCCTCACCCCTCCACTTT. This sequence encodes CASSQDGGRSSPLHF.

This chain uses TRBV5-8 with TRBJ2-5, with TRBD2 matching over 9 bases. From germline, CDR1 is SGHTS and CDR2 YDEGEE. The CDR3 covers 14 residues. V shed 4 bases, J shed 5 bases, and the junction held 6 bases outside the gene matches. The CDR3 region is CASSPGGGAETQYF. The CDR3 nucleotides read TGTGCCAGCAGCCCAGGCGGGGGGGCTGAGACCCAGTACTTC.

This sequence joins TRBV5-1 and TRBJ1-5; 9 bases align to TRBD1. The CDR3 length is 15 residues. V trimming: 0 bases; J trimming: 5 bases; junction bases outside the gene matches: 3. Germline V CDR1 and CDR2: SGHRS, YFSETQ. CDR3 amino acids: CASSLGGQGYQPQHF. CDR3 DNA: TGCGCCAGCAGCTTGGGGGGACAGGGATATCAGCCCCAGCATTTT. The whole variable domain, remainder taken from reference TRBV5-1 and TRBJ1-5, is KAGVTQTPRYLIKTRGQQVTLSCSPISGHRSVSWYQQTPGQGLQFLFEYFSETQRNKGNFPGRFSGRQFSNSRSEMNVSTLELGDSALYLCASSLGGQGYQPQHFGDGTRLSIL.

This chain connects TRBV28 to TRBJ1-5, with a tentative D call TRBD1 (5 bases). CDR1 MDHEN and CDR2 SYDVKM come from the germline V gene. Trimming left V 2 bases short and J 0 bases short, with 11 bases between. The CDR3 runs 16 residues. CDR3 coding DNA: TGTGCCAGCAGTTTACGCAGGGTAACTAGCAATCAGCCCCAGCATTTT. Its protein is CASSLRRVTSNQPQHF.

The chain joins TRBV11-2 to TRBJ2-7; the match to TRBD1 covers 9 bases. This CDR3 contains 14 residues. The junction had 0 bases not matched to a gene; V was cut back by 1 base and J by 2 bases. CDR1 is SGHAT, CDR2 FQNNGV, per germline. The CDR3 DNA reads as TGTGCCAGCAGCTTAGGGACAGGGGCCTACGAGCAGTACTTC. Protein: CASSLGTGAYEQYF.

V gene TRBV5-4 combines with J gene TRBJ2-1, with D possibly being TRBD2 (5 bases). This CDR3 contains 11 residues. Deletions cut 4 bases from V and 9 bases from J, with 8 bases between. Looked up from germline, CDR1 is SGHNT and CDR2 is YYREEE (reference sequence). CDR3 protein: CASSLRGEQFF. CDR3 DNA: TGTGCCAGCAGCCTCCGGGGTGAGCAGTTCTTC. The whole variable domain, remainder taken from reference TRBV5-4 and TRBJ2-1, is ETGVTQSPTHLIKTRGQQVTLRCSSQSGHNTVSWYQQALGQGPQFIFQYYREEENGRGNFPPRFSGLQFPNYSSELNVNALELDDSALYLCASSLRGEQFFGPGTRLTVL.

The V call is TRBV7-2, the J call TRBJ2-7; maybe TRBD1 (5 bases). The CDR3 consists of 13 residues. Germline V CDR1 and CDR2: SGHTA, FQGNSA. The ends were cut back, 4 bases at V and 5 bases at J, with 12 bases in the middle. CDR3 sequence reads: CASSSRGNHEQYF. CDR3 DNA sequence: TGTGCCAGCAGCTCTAGGGGAAACCACGAGCAGTACTTC.

The chain has TRBV18 and TRBJ2-2, with 9 nucleotides matching TRBD2. The CDR3 contains 18 residues. In germline, CDR1 is KGHSH, CDR2 LQKENI. Trimming cost V 3 bases and J 2 bases; bases outside gene matches: 10. CDR3 nucleotide sequence: TGTGCCAGCTCACCCCTAACGGTAGCGGGGGACAACACCGGGGAGCTGTTTTTT. It translates to CASSPLTVAGDNTGELFF. The complete variable domain, with remaining parts taken from reference TRBV18 and TRBJ2-2, reads NAGVMQNPRHLVRRRGQEARLRCSPMKGHSHVYWYRQLPEEGLKFMVYLQKENIIDESGMPKERFSAEFPKEGPSILRIQQVVRGDSAAYFCASSPLTVAGDNTGELFFGEGSRLTVL.

In DNA form, the CDR3 reads TGTGCCAGTAGTATAGGTCTCTGGGGGGGCCTGGGGGAGCAGTTCTTC. Translation gives CASSIGLWGGLGEQFF. The genes are TRBV19 and TRBJ2-1; D might be TRBD2 (7 bases). V shed 1 base and J shed 10 bases, with 20 bases lying between them. Germline V CDR1 and CDR2: LNHDA, SQIVND (reference sequence). CDR3 size: 16 residues.

There are a few counts of this clone. CDR3 coding DNA: TGTGCCAGCAGTTATGCCGGGTCCCTCTCCTACGAGCAGTACTTC. This codes for CASSYAGSLSYEQYF. V gene TRBV6-6 combines with J gene TRBJ2-7, with no clear D. The germline V gene encodes CDR1 MNHNY and CDR2 SVGAGI (reference sequence). Trimming removed 3 bases from V and 0 bases from J, with 12 bases in between. The CDR3 covers 15 residues.

This clone was seen more than once but under ten times. The chain has TRBV4-1 and TRBJ2-7; the D gene is possibly TRBD2 (6 bases). V lost 1 base to trimming and J lost 0 bases, with 10 bases between them. The CDR3 spans 15 residues. CDR1 and CDR2 (germline): MGHRA, YSYEKL. The CDR3 DNA sequence: TGCGCCAGCAGCCAAGCGCGGGACCCCTCCTACGAGCAGTACTTC. Translated: CASSQARDPSYEQYF.

V and J are TRBV19 and TRBJ2-7; 14 nucleotides align to TRBD2. With 6 bases clipped from V and 2 bases from J, the junction kept 9 bases outside the gene matches. The CDR3 spans 17 residues. Germline V gene data show CDR1 as LNHDA and CDR2 as SQIVND (reference sequence). The DNA for the CDR3 is TGTGCCAGTAGGAGGACTAGCGGGGGGCCCTATGCCTACGAGCAGTACTTC. Protein product: CASRRTSGGPYAYEQYF.

V and J are TRBV7-9 and TRBJ1-2; 8 bases align to TRBD1. This CDR3 has 16 residues. With 0 bases clipped from V and 2 bases from J, the junction kept 5 bases outside the gene matches. CDR1 and CDR2 (germline): SEHNR, FQNEAQ (reference sequence). CDR3 protein: CASSLAGTGGNYGYTF. CDR3 bases: TGTGCCAGCAGCTTAGCGGGGACAGGAGGGAACTATGGCTACACCTTC.

The rearrangement joins TRBV6-1 to TRBJ1-2; 10 bases agree with TRBD1. The CDR3 sequence is 13 residues long. The V segment lost 6 bases and the J segment 4 bases; nucleotides outside the gene matches: 2. Germline assignment: CDR1 MNHNS and CDR2 SASEGT. The CDR3 loop is CASRDRGFYGYTF. The CDR3 bases are TGTGCCAGCAGGGACAGGGGGTTCTATGGCTACACCTTC.

The rearrangement links TRBV5-1 to TRBJ1-1, with 8 bases aligning to TRBD1. V dropped 0 bases and J dropped 3; count of bases not matched to a gene: 7. The V gene's germline CDR1 is SGHRS and CDR2 YFSETQ. This CDR3 region has 16 residues. This CDR3 reads CASSLDPGGRYTEAFF. The CDR3 nucleotides read TGCGCCAGCAGCTTGGATCCAGGGGGCAGGTACACTGAAGCTTTCTTT.

The chain is built from TRBV6-5 and TRBJ2-7, with D perhaps matching TRBD2 (5 bases). The CDR3 covers 14 residues. Trimming stripped 6 bases from V and 3 bases from J, with 15 bases between. Germline CDR1 reads MNHEY; CDR2 reads SVGAGI. The CDR3 coding sequence is TGTGCCAGCAGGACGGGGTACGGGTACTACGAGCAGTACTTC. This gives the protein CASRTGYGYYEQYF.